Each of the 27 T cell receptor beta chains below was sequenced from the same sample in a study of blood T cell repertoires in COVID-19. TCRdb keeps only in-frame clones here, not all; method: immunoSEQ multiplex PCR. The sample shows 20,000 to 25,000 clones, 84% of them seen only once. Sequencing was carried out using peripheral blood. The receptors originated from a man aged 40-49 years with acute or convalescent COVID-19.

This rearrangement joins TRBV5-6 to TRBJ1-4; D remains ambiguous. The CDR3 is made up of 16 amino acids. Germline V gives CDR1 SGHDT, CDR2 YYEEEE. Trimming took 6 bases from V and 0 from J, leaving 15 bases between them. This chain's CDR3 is CASTPRGGTTNEKLFF. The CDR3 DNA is TGTGCCAGCACCCCCAGAGGAGGGACAACTAATGAAAAACTGTTTTTT.

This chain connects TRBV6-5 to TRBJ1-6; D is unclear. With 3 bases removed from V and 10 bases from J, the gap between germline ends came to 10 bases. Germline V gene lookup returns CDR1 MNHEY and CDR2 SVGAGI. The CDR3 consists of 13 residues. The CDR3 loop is CASSYGPPSPLHF. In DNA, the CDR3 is TGTGCCAGCAGTTATGGGCCCCCATCACCCCTCCACTTT.

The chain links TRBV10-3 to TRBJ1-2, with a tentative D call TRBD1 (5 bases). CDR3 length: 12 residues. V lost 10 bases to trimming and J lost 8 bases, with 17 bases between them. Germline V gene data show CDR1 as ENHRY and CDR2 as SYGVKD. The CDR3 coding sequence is TGTGCCACGACCCGGCAGGGCGAGGGCTACACCTTC. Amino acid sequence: CATTRQGEGYTF.

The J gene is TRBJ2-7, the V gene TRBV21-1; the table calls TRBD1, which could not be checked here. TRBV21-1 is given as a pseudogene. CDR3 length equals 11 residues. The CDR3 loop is CASSIGDEQYF. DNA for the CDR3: TGTGCCAGCAGCATAGGGGACGAGCAGTACTTC.

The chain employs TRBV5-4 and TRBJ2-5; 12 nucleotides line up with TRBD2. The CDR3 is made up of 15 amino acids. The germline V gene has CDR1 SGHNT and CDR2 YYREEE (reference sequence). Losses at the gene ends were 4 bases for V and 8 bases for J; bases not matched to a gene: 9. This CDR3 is CASSLEGGLAGTQYF. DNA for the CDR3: TGTGCCAGCAGCCTCGAAGGCGGACTAGCGGGAACCCAGTACTTC. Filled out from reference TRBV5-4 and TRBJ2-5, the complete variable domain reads ETGVTQSPTHLIKTRGQQVTLRCSSQSGHNTVSWYQQALGQGPQFIFQYYREEENGRGNFPPRFSGLQFPNYSSELNVNALELDDSALYLCASSLEGGLAGTQYFGPGTRLLVL.

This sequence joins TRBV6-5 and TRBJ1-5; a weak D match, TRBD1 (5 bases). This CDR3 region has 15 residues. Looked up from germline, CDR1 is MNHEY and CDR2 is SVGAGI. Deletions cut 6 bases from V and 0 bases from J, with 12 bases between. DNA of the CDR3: TGTGCCAGCAGACGAAACAGGTATAGCAATCAGCCCCAGCATTTT. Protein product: CASRRNRYSNQPQHF.

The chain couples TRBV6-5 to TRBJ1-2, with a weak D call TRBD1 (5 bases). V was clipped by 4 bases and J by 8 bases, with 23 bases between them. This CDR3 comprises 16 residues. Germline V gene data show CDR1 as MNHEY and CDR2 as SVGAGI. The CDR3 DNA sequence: TGTGCCAGCAGTTCCCTAAGCAGGGCCTCTTTGGGAGGCTACACCTTC. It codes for CASSSLSRASLGGYTF.

This chain's CDR3 is CSVLAGLGDTQYF. The DNA for the CDR3 is TGCAGCGTTCTGGCAGGACTGGGGGATACGCAGTATTTT. The chain combines TRBV29-1 with TRBJ2-3; tentatively, D is TRBD2 (5 bases). The CDR3 runs 13 residues. Germline CDR1 reads SQVTM; CDR2 reads ANQGSEA. Trimming pared 5 bases from V and 6 bases from J, leaving 15 bases between.

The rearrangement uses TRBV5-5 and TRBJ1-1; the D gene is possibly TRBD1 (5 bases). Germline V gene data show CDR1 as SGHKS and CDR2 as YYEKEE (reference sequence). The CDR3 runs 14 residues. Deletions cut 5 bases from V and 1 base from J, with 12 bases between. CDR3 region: CASSRAGGNTEAFF. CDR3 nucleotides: TGTGCCAGCAGTCGTGCGGGGGGGAACACTGAAGCTTTCTTT.

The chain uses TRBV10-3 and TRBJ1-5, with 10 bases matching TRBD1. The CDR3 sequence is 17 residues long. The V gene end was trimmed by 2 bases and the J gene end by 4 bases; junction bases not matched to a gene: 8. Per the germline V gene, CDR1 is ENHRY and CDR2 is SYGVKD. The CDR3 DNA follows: TGTGCCATCAGTGAGAGGTCCGGGACAGGGGCTAATCAGCCCCAGCATTTT. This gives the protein CAISERSGTGANQPQHF.

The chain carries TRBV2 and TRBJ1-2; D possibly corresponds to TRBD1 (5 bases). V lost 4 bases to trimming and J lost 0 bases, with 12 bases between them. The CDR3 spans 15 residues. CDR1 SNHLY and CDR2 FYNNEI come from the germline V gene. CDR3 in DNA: TGTGCCAGCAGTGCGACACAGGCAGCTAACTATGGCTACACCTTC. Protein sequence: CASSATQAANYGYTF.

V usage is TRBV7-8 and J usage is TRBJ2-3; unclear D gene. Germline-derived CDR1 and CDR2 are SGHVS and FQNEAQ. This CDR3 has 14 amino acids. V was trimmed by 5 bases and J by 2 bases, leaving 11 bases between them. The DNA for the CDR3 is TGTGCCAGCAGCCCCGGGTCCTCCACAGATACGCAGTATTTT. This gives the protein CASSPGSSTDTQYF.

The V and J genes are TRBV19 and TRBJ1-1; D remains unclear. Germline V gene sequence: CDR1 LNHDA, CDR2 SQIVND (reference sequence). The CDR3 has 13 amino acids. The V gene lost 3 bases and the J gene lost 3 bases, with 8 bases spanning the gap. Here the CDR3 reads CASSIRTDTEAFF. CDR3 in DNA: TGTGCCAGTAGTATCCGTACGGACACTGAAGCTTTCTTT.

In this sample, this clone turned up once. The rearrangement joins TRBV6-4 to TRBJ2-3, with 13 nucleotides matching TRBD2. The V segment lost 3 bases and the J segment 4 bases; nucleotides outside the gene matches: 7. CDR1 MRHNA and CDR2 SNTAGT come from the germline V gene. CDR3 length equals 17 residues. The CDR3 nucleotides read TGTGCCAGCAGTGATCGCCCCGGGACTAGCGGGGCAGATACGCAGTATTTT. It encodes CASSDRPGTSGADTQYF.

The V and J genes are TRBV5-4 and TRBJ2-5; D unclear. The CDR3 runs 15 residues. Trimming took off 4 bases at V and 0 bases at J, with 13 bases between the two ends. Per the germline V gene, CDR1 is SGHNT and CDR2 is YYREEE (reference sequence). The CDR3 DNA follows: TGTGCCAGCAGCACGGAGACGGAGAACCAAGAGACCCAGTACTTC. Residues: CASSTETENQETQYF.

CDR3 in amino acids: CASSQEGEEGMYEQFF. CDR3 nucleotides: TGTGCCAGCAGCCAAGAGGGGGAGGAGGGGATGTATGAGCAGTTCTTC. The chain links TRBV4-2 to TRBJ2-1; a possible D gene is TRBD2 (6 bases). The CDR3 is made up of 16 amino acids. CDR1 is LGHNA, CDR2 YNFKEQ, per germline. Between the trimmed V and J ends, which lost 0 bases and 8 bases, there was a span of 17 bases.

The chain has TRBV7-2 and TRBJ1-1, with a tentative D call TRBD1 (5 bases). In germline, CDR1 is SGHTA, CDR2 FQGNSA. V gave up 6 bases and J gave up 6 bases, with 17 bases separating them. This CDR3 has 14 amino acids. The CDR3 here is CASRQLSGGSEAFF. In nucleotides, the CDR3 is TGTGCCAGCAGGCAACTCTCGGGGGGGTCTGAAGCTTTCTTT.

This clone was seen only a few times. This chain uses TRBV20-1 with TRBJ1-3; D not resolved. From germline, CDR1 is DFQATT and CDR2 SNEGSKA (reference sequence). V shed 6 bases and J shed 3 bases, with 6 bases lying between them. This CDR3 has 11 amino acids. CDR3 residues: CSASHGNTIYF. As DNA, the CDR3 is TGCAGTGCCTCACATGGAAACACCATATATTTT.

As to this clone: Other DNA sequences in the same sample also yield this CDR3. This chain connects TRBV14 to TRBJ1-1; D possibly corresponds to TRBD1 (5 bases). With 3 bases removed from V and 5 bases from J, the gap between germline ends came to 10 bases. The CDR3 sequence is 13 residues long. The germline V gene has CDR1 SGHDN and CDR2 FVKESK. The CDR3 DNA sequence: TGTGCCAGCAGCCAGGGGCAGGGAACTGAAGCTTTCTTT. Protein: CASSQGQGTEAFF.

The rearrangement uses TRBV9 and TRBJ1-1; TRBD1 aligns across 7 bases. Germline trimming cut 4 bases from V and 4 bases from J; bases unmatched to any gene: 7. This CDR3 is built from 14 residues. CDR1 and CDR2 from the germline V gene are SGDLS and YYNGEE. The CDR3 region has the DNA TGTGCCAGCAGCCCTCCAGGGGGGACCACTGAAGCTTTCTTT. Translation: CASSPPGGTTEAFF.

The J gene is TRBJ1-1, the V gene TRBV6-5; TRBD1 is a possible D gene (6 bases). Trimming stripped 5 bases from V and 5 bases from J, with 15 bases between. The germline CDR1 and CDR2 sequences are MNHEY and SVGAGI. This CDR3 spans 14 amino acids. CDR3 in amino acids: CASSPIPTGTEAFF. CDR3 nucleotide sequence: TGTGCCAGCAGTCCGATCCCAACAGGGACTGAAGCTTTCTTT.

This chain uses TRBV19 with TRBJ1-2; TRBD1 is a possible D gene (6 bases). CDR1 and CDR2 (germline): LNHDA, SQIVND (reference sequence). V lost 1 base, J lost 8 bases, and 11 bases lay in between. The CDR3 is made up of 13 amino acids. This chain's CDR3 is CASSIGQGSGYTF. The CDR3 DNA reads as TGTGCCAGTAGTATAGGTCAGGGGAGCGGCTACACCTTC. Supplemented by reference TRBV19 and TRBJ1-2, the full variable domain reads DGGITQSPKYLFRKEGQNVTLSCEQNLNHDAMYWYRQDPGQGLRLIYYSQIVNDFQKGDIAEGYSVSREKKESFPLTVTSAQKNPTAFYLCASSIGQGSGYTFGSGTRLTVV.

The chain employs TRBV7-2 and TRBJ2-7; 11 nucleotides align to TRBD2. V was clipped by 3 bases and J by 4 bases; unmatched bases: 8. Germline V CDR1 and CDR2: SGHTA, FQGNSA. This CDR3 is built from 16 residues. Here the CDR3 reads CASSLDQLAGVYEQYF. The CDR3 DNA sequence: TGTGCCAGCAGCTTGGATCAACTAGCGGGAGTTTACGAGCAGTACTTC. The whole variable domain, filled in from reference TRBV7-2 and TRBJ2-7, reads GAGVSQSPSNKVTEKGKDVELRCDPISGHTALYWYRQSLGQGLEFLIYFQGNSAPDKSGLPSDRFSAERTGGSVSTLTIQRTQQEDSAVYLCASSLDQLAGVYEQYFGPGTRLTVT.

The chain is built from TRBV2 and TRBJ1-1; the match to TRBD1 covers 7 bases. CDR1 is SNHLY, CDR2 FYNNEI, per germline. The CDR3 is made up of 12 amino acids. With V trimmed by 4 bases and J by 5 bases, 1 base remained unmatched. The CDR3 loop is CASSAGGTEAFF. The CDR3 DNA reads TGTGCCAGCAGTGCAGGGGGAACTGAAGCTTTCTTT. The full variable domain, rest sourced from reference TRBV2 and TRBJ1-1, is EPEVTQTPSHQVTQMGQEVILRCVPISNHLYFYWYRQILGQKVEFLVSFYNNEISEKSEIFDDQFSVERPDGSNFTLKIRSTKLEDSAMYFCASSAGGTEAFFGQGTRLTVV.

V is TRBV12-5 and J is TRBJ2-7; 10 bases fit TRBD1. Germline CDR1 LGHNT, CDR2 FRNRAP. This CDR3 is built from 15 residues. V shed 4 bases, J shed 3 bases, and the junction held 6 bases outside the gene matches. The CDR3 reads CASGSGQGGDYEQYF. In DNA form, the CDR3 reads TGTGCTAGTGGTTCTGGACAGGGGGGAGACTACGAGCAGTACTTC.

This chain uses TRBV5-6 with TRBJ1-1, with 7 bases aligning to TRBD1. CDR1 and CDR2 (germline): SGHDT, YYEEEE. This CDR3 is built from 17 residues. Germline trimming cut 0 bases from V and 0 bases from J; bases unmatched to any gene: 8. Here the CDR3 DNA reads TGTGCCAGCAGCTTGGACAGGGGAAGAATCGTGAACACTGAAGCTTTCTTT. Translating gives CASSLDRGRIVNTEAFF.

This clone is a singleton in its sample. Here the CDR3 reads CASSLREGQNLNEQYF. Here the CDR3 DNA reads TGTGCCAGCAGCTTAAGGGAGGGGCAGAACCTCAACGAGCAGTACTTC. The rearrangement uses TRBV13 and TRBJ2-7; TRBD2 matches 7 bases. The ends lost 2 bases at V and 5 bases at J; junction bases unmatched: 12. Germline V gene sequence: CDR1 PRHDT, CDR2 FYEKMQ (reference sequence). The CDR3 is 16 amino acids.